The clone carrying this T cell receptor beta chain was seen a few times. The antigen is undetermined. The sample comes from a study of T-cell memory formation after mild COVID-19. Study at large: Largely donor-specific TCR clusters were found.

Study findings and constraints: In second-wave clones peaking day 37, SARS-CoV-2 specificity remained unconfirmed. CD4+ clones that contracted lay mainly in CM and EM; CD8+ ones lay in EMRA. From day 15 to 85, contracting clones were balanced between CD4 and CD8, whereas later expanders leaned toward CD4+.

Via MiXCR, TCRdb re-called the 5' RACE reads, giving one row per CDR3 protein. This sample has hundreds of thousands of distinct CDR3 sequences; less than 25% occur once, and the top ten carry roughly 9.1%. There are 14 residues in the CDR3. The ends were cut back, 3 bases at V and 6 bases at J, with 14 bases in the middle. CDR1 is ENHRY, CDR2 SYGVKD, per germline. The clonotype originates from an adult woman who had mild COVID-19 (a few samples of this study predate the infection). Cell type and time point are not known. Source material: PBMCs or a T cell subset sorted from them (not recorded which). J is TRBJ1-2 and V is TRBV10-3, with D possibly matching TRBD1 (6 bases). The chain's CDR3 is CAISEGGTVNGYTF. DNA for the CDR3: TGTGCCATCAGTGAAGGGGGGACTGTGAATGGCTACACCTTC.